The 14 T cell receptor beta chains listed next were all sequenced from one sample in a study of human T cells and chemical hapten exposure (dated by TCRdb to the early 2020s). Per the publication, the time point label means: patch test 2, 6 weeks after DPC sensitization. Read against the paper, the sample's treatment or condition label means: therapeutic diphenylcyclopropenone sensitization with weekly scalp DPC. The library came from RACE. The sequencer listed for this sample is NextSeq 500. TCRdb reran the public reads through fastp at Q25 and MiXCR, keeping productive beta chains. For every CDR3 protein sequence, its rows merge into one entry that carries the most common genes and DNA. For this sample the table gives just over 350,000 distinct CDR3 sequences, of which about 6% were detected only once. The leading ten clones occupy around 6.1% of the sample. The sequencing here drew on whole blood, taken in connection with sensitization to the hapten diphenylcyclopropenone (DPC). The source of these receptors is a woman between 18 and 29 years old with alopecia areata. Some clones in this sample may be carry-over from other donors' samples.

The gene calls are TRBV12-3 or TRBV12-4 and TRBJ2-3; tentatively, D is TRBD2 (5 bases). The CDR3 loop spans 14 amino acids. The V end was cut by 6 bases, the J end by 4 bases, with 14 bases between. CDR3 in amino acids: CASRSGAVSDTQYF. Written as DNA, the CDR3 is TGTGCCAGCAGGTCCGGAGCGGTGTCAGATACGCAGTATTTT.

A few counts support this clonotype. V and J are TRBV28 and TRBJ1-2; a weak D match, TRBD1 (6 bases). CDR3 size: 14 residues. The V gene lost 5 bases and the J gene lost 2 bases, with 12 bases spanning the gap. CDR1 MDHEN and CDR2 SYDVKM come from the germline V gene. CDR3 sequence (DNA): TGTGCCAGCAGTATTTCGCAGGGGAACTATGGCTACACCTTC. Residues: CASSISQGNYGYTF.

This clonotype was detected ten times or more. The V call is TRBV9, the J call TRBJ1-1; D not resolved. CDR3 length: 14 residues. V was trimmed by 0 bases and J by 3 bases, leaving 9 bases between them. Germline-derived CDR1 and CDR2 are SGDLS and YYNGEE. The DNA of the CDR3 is TGTGCCAGCAGCGTAGACCAGGTACACACTGAAGCTTTCTTT. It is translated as CASSVDQVHTEAFF.

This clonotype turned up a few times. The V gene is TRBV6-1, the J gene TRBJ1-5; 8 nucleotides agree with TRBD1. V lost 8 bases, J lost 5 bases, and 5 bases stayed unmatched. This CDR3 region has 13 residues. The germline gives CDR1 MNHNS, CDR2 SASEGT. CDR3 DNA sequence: TGTGCCAGCCTCGGGACAGGTTATCAGCCCCAGCATTTT. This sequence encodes CASLGTGYQPQHF.

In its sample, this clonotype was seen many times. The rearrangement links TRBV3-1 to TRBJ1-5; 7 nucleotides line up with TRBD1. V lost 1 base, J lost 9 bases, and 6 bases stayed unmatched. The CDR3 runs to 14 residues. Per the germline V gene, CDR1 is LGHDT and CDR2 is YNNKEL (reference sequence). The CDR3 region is CASSQGQGGRPQHF. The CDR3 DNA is TGTGCCAGCAGCCAAGGACAAGGGGGCAGGCCCCAGCATTTT.

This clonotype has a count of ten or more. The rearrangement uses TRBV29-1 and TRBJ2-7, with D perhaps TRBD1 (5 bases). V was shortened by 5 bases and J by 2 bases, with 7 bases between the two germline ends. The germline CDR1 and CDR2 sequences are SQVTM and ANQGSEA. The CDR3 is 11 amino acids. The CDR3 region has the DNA TGCAGCGTTCAGGGAACCTACGAGCAGTACTTC. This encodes CSVQGTYEQYF.

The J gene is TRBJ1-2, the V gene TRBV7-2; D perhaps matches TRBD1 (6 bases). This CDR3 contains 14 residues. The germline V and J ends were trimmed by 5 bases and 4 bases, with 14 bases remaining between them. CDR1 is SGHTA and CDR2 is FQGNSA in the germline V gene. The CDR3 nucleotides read TGTGCCAGCAGCGTACAGGGCCCCAGCTATGGCTACACCTTC. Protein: CASSVQGPSYGYTF.

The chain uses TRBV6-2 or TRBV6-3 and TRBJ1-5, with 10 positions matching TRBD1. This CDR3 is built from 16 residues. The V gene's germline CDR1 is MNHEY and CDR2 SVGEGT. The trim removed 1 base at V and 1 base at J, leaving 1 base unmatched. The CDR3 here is CASSYWTGGSNQPQHF. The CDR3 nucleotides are TGTGCCAGCAGTTACTGGACAGGGGGGAGCAATCAGCCCCAGCATTTT.

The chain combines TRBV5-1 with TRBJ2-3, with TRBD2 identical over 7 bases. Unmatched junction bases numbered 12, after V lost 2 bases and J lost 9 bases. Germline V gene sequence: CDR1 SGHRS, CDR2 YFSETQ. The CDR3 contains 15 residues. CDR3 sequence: CASSLPPAGQGTQYF. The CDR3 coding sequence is TGCGCCAGCAGCTTACCCCCAGCGGGGCAGGGCACGCAGTATTTT.

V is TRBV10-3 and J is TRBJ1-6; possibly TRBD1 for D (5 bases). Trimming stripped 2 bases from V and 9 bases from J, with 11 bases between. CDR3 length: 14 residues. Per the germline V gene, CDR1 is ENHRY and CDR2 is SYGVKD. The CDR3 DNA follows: TGTGCCATCAGTGAGCGGCAGGGTGGTTCACCCCTCCACTTT. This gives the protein CAISERQGGSPLHF.

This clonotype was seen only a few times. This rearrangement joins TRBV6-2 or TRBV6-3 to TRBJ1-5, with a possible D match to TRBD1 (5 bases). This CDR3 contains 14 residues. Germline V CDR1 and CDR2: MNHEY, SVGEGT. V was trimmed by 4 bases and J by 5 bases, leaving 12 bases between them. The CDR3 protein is CASSSQGWHQPQHF. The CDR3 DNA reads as TGTGCCAGCAGTTCCCAGGGATGGCATCAGCCCCAGCATTTT.

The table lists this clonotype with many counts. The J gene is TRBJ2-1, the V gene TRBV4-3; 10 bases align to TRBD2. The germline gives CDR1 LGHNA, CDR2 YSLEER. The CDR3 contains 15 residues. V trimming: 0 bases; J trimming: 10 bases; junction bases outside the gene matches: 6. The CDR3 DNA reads TGCGCCAGCAGCCAAGATTCACTAGCGGGGCCGGAGCAGTTCTTC. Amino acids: CASSQDSLAGPEQFF.

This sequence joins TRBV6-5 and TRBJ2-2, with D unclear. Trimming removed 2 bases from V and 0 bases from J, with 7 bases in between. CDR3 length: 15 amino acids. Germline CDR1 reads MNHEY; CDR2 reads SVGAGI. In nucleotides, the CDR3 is TGTGCCAGCAGTTACGGCGGAACGAACACCGGGGAGCTGTTTTTT. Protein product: CASSYGGTNTGELFF.

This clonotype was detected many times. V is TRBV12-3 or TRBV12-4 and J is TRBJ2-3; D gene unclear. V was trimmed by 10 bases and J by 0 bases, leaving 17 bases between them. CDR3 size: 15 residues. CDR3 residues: CAILLKTSSTDTQYF. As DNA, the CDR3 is TGTGCCATCCTCCTCAAGACCTCTAGCACAGATACGCAGTATTTT.